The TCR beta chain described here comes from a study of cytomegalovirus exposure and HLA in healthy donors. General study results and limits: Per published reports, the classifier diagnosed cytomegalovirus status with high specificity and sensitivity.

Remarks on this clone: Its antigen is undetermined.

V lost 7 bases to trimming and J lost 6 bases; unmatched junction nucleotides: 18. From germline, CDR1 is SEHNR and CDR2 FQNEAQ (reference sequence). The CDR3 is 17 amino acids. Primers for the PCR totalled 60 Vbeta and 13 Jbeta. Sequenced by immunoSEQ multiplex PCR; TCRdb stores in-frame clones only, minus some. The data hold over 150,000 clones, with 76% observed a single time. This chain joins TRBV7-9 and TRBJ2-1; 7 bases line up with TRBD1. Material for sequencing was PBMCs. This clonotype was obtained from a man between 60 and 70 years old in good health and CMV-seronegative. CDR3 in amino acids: CASIKSPGRGFSNEQFF. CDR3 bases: TGTGCCAGCATCAAAAGCCCGGGCAGGGGGTTTAGCAATGAGCAGTTCTTC.